These 26 T cell receptor beta chains originate from one sample sequenced in a study of blood T cell repertoires in COVID-19. The protocol was immunoSEQ multiplex PCR, while the TCRdb copy is restricted to in-frame clones and leaves out a portion. The data contain 180,000 or so clones, roughly 81% of them singletons. Specimen: peripheral blood. These receptors came from a woman older than 75 with acute or convalescent COVID-19.

This chain joins TRBV2 and TRBJ1-3; D unclear. The CDR3 runs 14 residues. The V end was cut by 8 bases, the J end by 0 bases, with 11 bases between. CDR1 SNHLY and CDR2 FYNNEI come from the germline V gene. The CDR3 coding sequence is TGTGCCAGCGCCGTCAAGAGCTCTGGAAACACCATATATTTT. Amino acid sequence: CASAVKSSGNTIYF. Drawing the rest from reference TRBV2 and TRBJ1-3, the complete variable domain is EPEVTQTPSHQVTQMGQEVILRCVPISNHLYFYWYRQILGQKVEFLVSFYNNEISEKSEIFDDQFSVERPDGSNFTLKIRSTKLEDSAMYFCASAVKSSGNTIYFGEGSWLTVV.

V gene TRBV19 combines with J gene TRBJ1-1; D ambiguous. Germline loops: CDR1 LNHDA, CDR2 SQIVND (reference sequence). Trimming left V 3 bases short and J 11 bases short, with 10 bases between. The CDR3 totals 11 residues. CDR3 protein: CASSIRWWAFF. As DNA, the CDR3 is TGTGCCAGTAGTATCCGGTGGTGGGCTTTCTTT. Together with reference TRBV19 and TRBJ1-1, the CDR3 gives the full variable domain: DGGITQSPKYLFRKEGQNVTLSCEQNLNHDAMYWYRQDPGQGLRLIYYSQIVNDFQKGDIAEGYSVSREKKESFPLTVTSAQKNPTAFYLCASSIRWWAFFGQGTRLTVV.

The chain joins TRBV27 to TRBJ2-5; 13 bases are a match to TRBD2. J lost 5 bases, V lost 5 bases, and 2 bases had no gene match. Per germline, CDR1 MNHEY and CDR2 SMNVEV (reference sequence). CDR3 size: 14 residues. The chain's CDR3 is CASSPLAGGETQYF. The CDR3 nucleotides are TGTGCCAGCAGTCCACTAGCGGGAGGGGAGACCCAGTACTTC.

The V and J genes are TRBV6-6 and TRBJ1-2; D is unresolved. Trimming cost V 7 bases and J 2 bases, with 20 bases left between them. CDR3 length equals 16 residues. Germline CDR1 MNHNY, CDR2 SVGAGI (reference sequence). CDR3 amino acids: CASTLNPPSLNYGYTF. CDR3 DNA sequence: TGTGCCAGCACCCTCAACCCCCCGAGCCTGAACTATGGCTACACCTTC.

The rearrangement uses TRBV6-2 or TRBV6-3 and TRBJ2-1; the D gene is possibly TRBD2 (6 bases). The CDR3 length is 13 residues. Trimming took 5 bases from V and 6 from J, leaving 11 bases between them. Looked up from germline, CDR1 is MNHEY and CDR2 is SVGEGT. DNA of the CDR3: TGTGCCAGCAGTAATGAGCGGGCCAATGAGCAGTTCTTC. Translated, it gives CASSNERANEQFF.

About this clone itself: A junction boundary mismatches the germline segment, possibly from a read error. The genes are TRBV7-7 and TRBJ2-1; 11 nucleotides line up with TRBD2. Germline V gives CDR1 SSHAT, CDR2 FNYEAQ (reference sequence). This CDR3 has 15 amino acids. The CDR3 here is CASSLSGRAGDEQFF. The DNA of the CDR3 is TGTGCTAGCAGCCTTAGCGGGAGGGCCGGGGATGAGCAGTTCTTC.

V is TRBV19 and J is TRBJ2-1; D may be TRBD2 (6 bases). CDR1 is LNHDA, CDR2 SQIVND, per germline (reference sequence). There are 19 residues in the CDR3. Trimming shortened V by 3 bases and J by 2 bases, and 23 bases separated the two germline ends. The DNA of the CDR3 is TGTGCCAGTAGTATGGAGGGGAGCGAACCACCGACTACCTACAATGAGCAGTTCTTC. Its translation: CASSMEGSEPPTTYNEQFF.

This chain links TRBV6-5 with TRBJ2-1; 7 bases are a match to TRBD2. Looked up from germline, CDR1 is MNHEY and CDR2 is SVGAGI. This CDR3 contains 13 residues. J was trimmed by 7 bases and V by 4 bases; bases with no gene match: 4. CDR3 DNA: TGTGCCAGCAGTTTGTGGGAGGGAAATGAGCAGTTCTTC. This gives the protein CASSLWEGNEQFF.

The CDR3 is CASARTWDSSYNEQFF. For the CDR3, the DNA is TGCGCCAGCGCACGGACCTGGGACAGCTCCTACAATGAGCAGTTCTTC. V is TRBV4-3 and J is TRBJ2-1; 7 nucleotides match TRBD1. V shed 8 bases, J shed 0 bases, and the junction held 10 bases outside the gene matches. The CDR3 runs to 16 residues. Looked up from germline, CDR1 is LGHNA and CDR2 is YSLEER.

This clone was observed once. The V gene is TRBV18, the J gene TRBJ2-1; TRBD2 matches at 8 bases. After removal of 0 bases from V and 1 base from J, the junction contained 11 bases not matched to a gene. Germline assignment: CDR1 KGHSH and CDR2 LQKENI. The CDR3 length is 19 residues. This CDR3 reads CASSPPYVSRGGSYNEQFF. The CDR3, as DNA: TGTGCCAGCTCACCACCTTATGTTTCTCGCGGGGGGTCCTACAATGAGCAGTTCTTC. Looking up the rest from reference TRBV18 and TRBJ2-1 gives the full variable domain: NAGVMQNPRHLVRRRGQEARLRCSPMKGHSHVYWYRQLPEEGLKFMVYLQKENIIDESGMPKERFSAEFPKEGPSILRIQQVVRGDSAAYFCASSPPYVSRGGSYNEQFFGPGTRLTVL.

The chain uses TRBV14 and TRBJ2-5; no clear D. The germline V gene has CDR1 SGHDN and CDR2 FVKESK. Trimming left V 4 bases short and J 4 bases short, with 16 bases between. CDR3 length: 15 amino acids. The CDR3 protein is CASSPSGRKVETQYF. As DNA, the CDR3 is TGTGCCAGCAGCCCCAGTGGGCGTAAGGTAGAGACCCAGTACTTC.

V usage is TRBV7-2 and J usage is TRBJ1-6, with D perhaps TRBD1 (5 bases). The CDR3 has 15 residues. Germline lookup yields CDR1 SGHTA and CDR2 FQGNSA. Deletions cut 4 bases from V and 6 bases from J, with 13 bases between. The CDR3 loop is CASSWPQGTNSPLHF. In nucleotides, the CDR3 is TGTGCCAGCAGCTGGCCCCAGGGAACTAATTCACCCCTCCACTTT.

This chain links TRBV7-2 with TRBJ1-2, with 8 bases that match TRBD1. The CDR3 spans 14 residues. CDR1 SGHTA and CDR2 FQGNSA come from the germline V gene. V shed 4 bases, J shed 4 bases, and the junction held 5 bases outside the gene matches. DNA of the CDR3: TGTGCCAGCAGCTCGGACAGGGTGGTCTATGGCTACACCTTC. This encodes CASSSDRVVYGYTF.

This chain uses TRBV18 with TRBJ2-5, with 10 positions matching TRBD2. The CDR3 has 18 residues. Germline CDR1 reads KGHSH; CDR2 reads LQKENI. The ends lost 1 base at V and 4 bases at J; junction bases unmatched: 12. CDR3 bases: TGTGCCAGCTCACCACGAGCGGGAGGGCCTCGATTTGGAGAGACCCAGTACTTC. This gives the protein CASSPRAGGPRFGETQYF.

The chain joins TRBV28 to TRBJ1-2; a possible D gene is TRBD1 (5 bases). The V end was cut by 3 bases, the J end by 8 bases, with 16 bases between. The germline V gene has CDR1 MDHEN and CDR2 SYDVKM. This CDR3 has 14 amino acids. The DNA for the CDR3 is TGTGCCAGCAGTTTTCAGGGAGGCCCGCGAGGCTACACCTTC. Its protein is CASSFQGGPRGYTF.

V usage is TRBV6-5 and J usage is TRBJ2-1, with 7 bases lining up with TRBD2. The V gene end was trimmed by 2 bases and the J gene end by 5 bases; junction bases not matched to a gene: 6. The CDR3 runs to 15 residues. Germline V CDR1 and CDR2: MNHEY, SVGAGI. CDR3 in amino acids: CASSYELAANNEQFF. DNA of the CDR3: TGTGCCAGCAGTTACGAGCTAGCGGCAAACAATGAGCAGTTCTTC.

J is TRBJ2-5 and V is TRBV2; D gene ambiguous. Trimming pared 4 bases from V and 9 bases from J, leaving 12 bases between. The CDR3 sequence is 12 residues long. Germline V gene sequence: CDR1 SNHLY, CDR2 FYNNEI. The CDR3 loop reads CASSGDWSPQYF. CDR3 sequence (DNA): TGTGCCAGCAGTGGCGACTGGAGTCCCCAGTACTTC.

The chain combines TRBV4-1 with TRBJ1-1; D ambiguous. V was cut by 0 bases and J by 8 bases, with 7 bases left in between. CDR1 and CDR2 from the germline V gene are MGHRA and YSYEKL. The CDR3 is 12 amino acids. The CDR3 DNA sequence: TGCGCCAGCAGCCAAGATTCAGTAGAAGCTTTCTTT. The encoded protein is CASSQDSVEAFF.

The rearrangement links TRBV12-5 to TRBJ2-6; D ambiguous. The CDR3 loop spans 13 amino acids. CDR1 is LGHNT, CDR2 FRNRAP, per germline. Trimming left V 6 bases short and J 1 base short, with 4 bases between. The CDR3 DNA reads TGTGCTAGTGGGCTATCTGGGGCCAACGTCCTGACTTTC. Its protein is CASGLSGANVLTF.

The chain joins TRBV28 to TRBJ2-1; D ambiguous. Germline V lookup: CDR1 MDHEN, CDR2 SYDVKM. The ends were cut back, 4 bases at V and 5 bases at J, with 9 bases in the middle. The CDR3 spans 13 residues. The CDR3 reads CASSYTNNNEQFF. As DNA, the CDR3 is TGTGCCAGCAGTTATACTAACAACAATGAGCAGTTCTTC.

The rearrangement links TRBV28 to TRBJ2-5; D is perhaps TRBD2 (6 bases). V was clipped by 2 bases and J by 2 bases, with 9 bases between them. The CDR3 runs 14 residues. The germline V gene has CDR1 MDHEN and CDR2 SYDVKM. CDR3 amino acids: CASSLAGRQETQYF. The CDR3 DNA sequence: TGTGCCAGCAGTTTAGCAGGGAGGCAAGAGACCCAGTACTTC. Full variable domain (remainder filled in from reference TRBV28 and TRBJ2-5): DVKVTQSSRYLVKRTGEKVFLECVQDMDHENMFWYRQDPGLGLRLIYFSYDVKMKEKGDIPEGYSVSREKKERFSLILESASTNQTSMYLCASSLAGRQETQYFGPGTRLLVL.

This rearrangement joins TRBV19 to TRBJ1-6; 9 positions agree with TRBD1. Germline V CDR1 and CDR2: LNHDA, SQIVND (reference sequence). The CDR3 totals 20 residues. V lost 6 bases to trimming and J lost 12 bases; unmatched junction nucleotides: 27. CDR3 protein: CASSSNSGTGRKIGLKPLHF. The CDR3 DNA sequence: TGTGCCAGTAGCTCGAACTCCGGGACAGGGCGCAAAATCGGGCTCAAACCCCTCCACTTT.

The chain links TRBV19 to TRBJ1-2, with 8 bases matching TRBD1. CDR1 and CDR2 from the germline V gene are LNHDA and SQIVND (reference sequence). The ends lost 5 bases at V and 0 bases at J; junction bases unmatched: 5. There are 15 residues in the CDR3. CDR3 residues: CASSFPGQANYGYTF. The CDR3 DNA reads TGTGCCAGTAGTTTCCCGGGACAGGCTAACTATGGCTACACCTTC.

The chain has TRBV13 and TRBJ2-5, with a tentative D call TRBD1 (5 bases). Germline V gives CDR1 PRHDT, CDR2 FYEKMQ (reference sequence). The CDR3 is made up of 13 amino acids. V lost 4 bases and J 1 base, leaving 7 bases between the germline ends. Written as DNA, the CDR3 is TGTGCCAGCAGCTCGACAGTCCAAGAGACCCAGTACTTC. This gives the protein CASSSTVQETQYF.

V gene TRBV14 combines with J gene TRBJ2-5; TRBD1 aligns across 8 bases. Germline CDR1 and CDR2: SGHDN and FVKESK. CDR3 length equals 13 residues. Unmatched junction bases numbered 1, after V lost 5 bases and J lost 2 bases. The CDR3: CASSGDRQETQYF. The CDR3 nucleotides read TGTGCCAGCAGCGGGGACAGGCAAGAGACCCAGTACTTC.

CDR3 bases: TGCGCCAGCAGCCAAGATAGGGGGCGGGACCCCGATACGCAGTATTTT. Its translation: CASSQDRGRDPDTQYF. The genes are TRBV4-3 and TRBJ2-3; D possibly corresponds to TRBD1 (7 bases). This CDR3 spans 16 amino acids. In germline, CDR1 is LGHNA, CDR2 YSLEER. V was clipped by 0 bases and J by 6 bases, with 16 bases between them.